What follows are 21 T cell receptor beta chains derived from one specimen sequenced in a study of T cell responses to AZD1222 COVID-19 vaccine. Clones were read by immunoSEQ multiplex PCR, and TCRdb kept only the in-frame ones, dropping some. Here the sample spans approximately 120,000 clones, around 87% being singletons. The sample here was peripheral blood, taken 28 days after the second AZD1222 dose. These receptor sequences come from an adult who received the AZD1222 COVID-19 vaccine.

This chain connects TRBV9 to TRBJ2-1; maybe TRBD2 (5 bases). The CDR3 consists of 15 residues. The V and J ends lost 1 base and 9 bases respectively, with 17 bases between them. The germline V gene has CDR1 SGDLS and CDR2 YYNGEE. CDR3 residues: CASSVSGGFEGEQFF. The CDR3 DNA follows: TGTGCCAGCAGCGTATCTGGTGGGTTTGAGGGTGAGCAGTTCTTC.

Worth noting for this clone: The junction and the germline gene differ at one end; a read error may be behind it. The CDR3 here is CASSPNSNNGYTF. The CDR3 nucleotides are TGTGCCAGCTCACCCAACAGTAACAATGGCTACACCTTC. The V and J genes are TRBV18 and TRBJ1-2; no reliable D call. The CDR3 is 13 residues long. Germline V gene sequence: CDR1 KGHSH, CDR2 LQKENI.

The genes are TRBV15 and TRBJ2-5; TRBD2 matches at 9 bases. Looked up from germline, CDR1 is LNHNV and CDR2 is YYDKDF (reference sequence). Trimming took 1 base from V and 2 from J; bases not matched to a gene: 5. The CDR3 consists of 16 residues. The DNA of the CDR3 is TGTGCCACCAGCAGAGGACTAGCGGTGCCTCAAGAGACCCAGTACTTC. This translates into CATSRGLAVPQETQYF.

CDR3 nucleotides: TGTGCCACCAGCAGACTCCTGGGGGTCTATAATTCACCCCTCCACTTT. Its protein product is CATSRLLGVYNSPLHF. The chain uses TRBV15 and TRBJ1-6; TRBD1 is a possible D gene (5 bases). The CDR3 totals 16 residues. Trimming cost V 2 bases and J 3 bases, with 11 bases left between them. In germline, CDR1 is LNHNV, CDR2 YYDKDF (reference sequence).

The chain joins TRBV7-6 to TRBJ2-1; TRBD2 is a possible D gene (7 bases). The CDR3 covers 16 residues. Germline lookup yields CDR1 SGHVS and CDR2 FNYEAQ. V gave up 3 bases and J gave up 7 bases, with 19 bases separating them. The DNA of the CDR3 is TGTGCCAGCAGCTTGGGCGTCGGGGGGCAGGGGAATGAGCAGTTCTTC. This translates into CASSLGVGGQGNEQFF.

Remarks on this clone: Other DNA sequences in this sample translate to the same CDR3. The chain has TRBV27 and TRBJ1-2, with 9 bases that match TRBD1. Germline assignment: CDR1 MNHEY and CDR2 SMNVEV (reference sequence). This CDR3 comprises 14 residues. V was clipped by 5 bases and J by 2 bases; unmatched bases: 3. The CDR3, as DNA: TGTGCCAGCAGTGTACAGGGGGCGAACTATGGCTACACCTTC. It specifies CASSVQGANYGYTF.

The genes are TRBV3-1 (or the pseudogene TRBV3-2) and TRBJ2-5; the match to TRBD2 covers 11 bases. CDR1 and CDR2 (germline): LGHDT, YNNKEL (reference sequence). This CDR3 has 14 amino acids. After removal of 5 bases from V and 5 bases from J, the junction contained 4 bases not matched to a gene. CDR3 coding DNA: TGTGCCAGCAGCTCCTTAGCGGGAGGGGAGACCCAGTACTTC. Translation gives CASSSLAGGETQYF.

This clone was picked up a small number of times. The CDR3 DNA reads as TGTGCCAGTAGTATGGGGGGCAGGGGTCTAGTACCCGAAGAGACCCAGTACTTC. Protein: CASSMGGRGLVPEETQYF. The chain uses TRBV19 and TRBJ2-5; D assignment may be TRBD1 or TRBD2 (6 bases each). Germline V lookup: CDR1 LNHDA, CDR2 SQIVND (reference sequence). The CDR3 length is 18 residues. V was pared by 3 bases and J by 3 bases, with 23 bases between.

The chain combines TRBV5-4 with TRBJ1-1; possible D gene TRBD1, 5 bases. The V and J ends lost 4 bases and 0 bases respectively, with 13 bases between them. Germline V lookup: CDR1 SGHNT, CDR2 YYREEE (reference sequence). This CDR3 comprises 15 residues. The chain's CDR3 is CASSVPGRVNTEAFF. In DNA form, the CDR3 reads TGTGCCAGCAGCGTTCCAGGGCGGGTGAACACTGAAGCTTTCTTT.

The genes are TRBV9 and TRBJ1-1; D is undetermined. Germline CDR1 and CDR2: SGDLS and YYNGEE. V lost 2 bases, J lost 10 bases, and 15 bases lay in between. This CDR3 comprises 13 residues. The CDR3: CASSVGNTGRAFF. The CDR3 coding sequence is TGTGCCAGCAGCGTTGGGAATACGGGGAGAGCTTTCTTT.

The V call is TRBV18, the J call TRBJ2-3, with no clear D. The V end lost 5 bases, the J end lost 0 bases, and 3 bases lay between the germline ends. The germline V gene encodes CDR1 KGHSH and CDR2 LQKENI. The CDR3 has 12 residues. CDR3 residues: CASSDSTDTQYF. CDR3 DNA sequence: TGTGCCAGCTCAGACAGCACAGATACGCAGTATTTT.

The chain links TRBV5-5 to TRBJ1-6, with D possibly being TRBD1 (6 bases). V dropped 4 bases and J dropped 9 bases, with 17 bases sitting between them. The CDR3 consists of 15 residues. Germline V CDR1 and CDR2: SGHKS, YYEKEE (reference sequence). The CDR3 coding sequence is TGTGCCAGCAGCGTACAACCGACAGGAGGTTCACCCCTCCACTTT. Encoded protein: CASSVQPTGGSPLHF.

The rearrangement uses TRBV9 and TRBJ1-1; TRBD1 matches 9 bases. V lost 4 bases, J lost 2 bases, and 6 bases stayed unmatched. The germline CDR1 and CDR2 sequences are SGDLS and YYNGEE. The CDR3 is made up of 15 amino acids. CDR3: CASSPTGGRNTEAFF. In DNA, the CDR3 is TGTGCCAGCAGCCCGACAGGGGGTAGAAACACTGAAGCTTTCTTT.

V usage is TRBV29-1 and J usage is TRBJ1-4; no firm D call. CDR1 SQVTM and CDR2 ANQGSEA come from the germline V gene. Between the trimmed V and J ends, which lost 6 bases and 7 bases, there was a span of 9 bases. CDR3 length equals 11 residues. This CDR3 is CSVTDFEKLFF. The CDR3 region has the DNA TGCAGCGTCACCGACTTTGAAAAACTGTTTTTT.

The chain uses TRBV14 and TRBJ1-1, with D tentatively TRBD1 (5 bases). The CDR3 has 15 amino acids. Germline V lookup: CDR1 SGHDN, CDR2 FVKESK. Trimming removed 1 base at V and 0 bases at J, with 9 bases between. CDR3 nucleotide sequence: TGTGCCAGCAGCCAAGTTGAGGGGATGAACACTGAAGCTTTCTTT. Protein sequence: CASSQVEGMNTEAFF.

The chain carries TRBV13 and TRBJ1-1; TRBD1 might be the D (5 bases). The length of the CDR3 is 16 residues. Germline V lookup: CDR1 PRHDT, CDR2 FYEKMQ (reference sequence). Trimming removed 5 bases at V and 1 base at J, with 17 bases between. The CDR3 is CASSLLMGTSNTEAFF. The CDR3 region has the DNA TGTGCCAGCAGCCTCCTTATGGGGACTTCGAACACTGAAGCTTTCTTT.

V and J are TRBV7-9 and TRBJ2-1, with D hard to call. CDR3 length: 14 residues. Germline V gene sequence: CDR1 SEHNR, CDR2 FQNEAQ (reference sequence). Between the trimmed V and J ends, which lost 3 bases and 0 bases, there was a span of 6 bases. The CDR3 DNA sequence: TGTGCCAGCAGCTTTGGAAGCTCCTACAATGAGCAGTTCTTC. This translates into CASSFGSSYNEQFF.

The rearrangement links TRBV4-2 to TRBJ1-1; weak D call: TRBD1 (6 bases). Deletions cut 5 bases from V and 3 bases from J, with 13 bases between. The V gene's germline CDR1 is LGHNA and CDR2 YNFKEQ. The CDR3 contains 14 residues. CDR3 in DNA: TGTGCCAGCAGCGCACAGGGTTGGGACACTGAAGCTTTCTTT. Translation: CASSAQGWDTEAFF.

The rearrangement uses TRBV18 and TRBJ1-1; D remains unclear. Germline V gene lookup returns CDR1 KGHSH and CDR2 LQKENI. Trimming pared 2 bases from V and 5 bases from J, leaving 15 bases between. This CDR3 has 15 residues. The CDR3 sequence: CASSPGRGSGTEAFF. The CDR3 region has the DNA TGTGCCAGCTCACCAGGGCGAGGGAGTGGAACTGAAGCTTTCTTT.

J is TRBJ1-2 and V is TRBV5-1; a weak D match, TRBD1 (6 bases). The length of the CDR3 is 16 residues. V was trimmed by 3 bases and J by 4 bases, leaving 19 bases between them. Germline V CDR1 and CDR2: SGHRS, YFSETQ. CDR3 DNA: TGCGCCAGCAGCTCGACACCCTCCCAGGGGACCTATGGCTACACCTTC. Translating it yields CASSSTPSQGTYGYTF.

The gene calls are TRBV5-4 and TRBJ2-1; D assignment may be TRBD1 or TRBD2 (6 bases each). The CDR3 length is 16 residues. Germline CDR1 is SGHNT and CDR2 is YYREEE (reference sequence). The V and J ends lost 4 bases and 10 bases respectively, with 24 bases between them. CDR3 region: CASSPAPPSGGGEQFF. DNA of the CDR3: TGTGCCAGCAGCCCCGCTCCGCCTTCCGGGGGCGGCGAGCAGTTCTTC.